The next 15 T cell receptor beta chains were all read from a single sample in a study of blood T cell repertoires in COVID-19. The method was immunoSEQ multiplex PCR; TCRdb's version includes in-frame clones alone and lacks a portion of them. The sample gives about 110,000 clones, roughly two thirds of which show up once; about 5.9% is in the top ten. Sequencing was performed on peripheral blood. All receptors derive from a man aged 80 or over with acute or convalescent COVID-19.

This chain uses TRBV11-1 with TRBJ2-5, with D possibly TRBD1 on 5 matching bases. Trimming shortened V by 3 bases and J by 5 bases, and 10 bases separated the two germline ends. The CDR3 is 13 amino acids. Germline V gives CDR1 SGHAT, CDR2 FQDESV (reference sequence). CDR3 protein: CASSFQGVETQYF. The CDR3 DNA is TGTGCCAGCAGCTTTCAGGGTGTGGAGACCCAGTACTTC. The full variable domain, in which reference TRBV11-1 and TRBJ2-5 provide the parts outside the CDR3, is EAEVAQSPRYKITEKSQAVAFWCDPISGHATLYWYRQILGQGPELLVQFQDESVVDDSQLPKDRFSAERLKGVDSTLKIQPAELGDSAMYLCASSFQGVETQYFGPGTRLLVL.

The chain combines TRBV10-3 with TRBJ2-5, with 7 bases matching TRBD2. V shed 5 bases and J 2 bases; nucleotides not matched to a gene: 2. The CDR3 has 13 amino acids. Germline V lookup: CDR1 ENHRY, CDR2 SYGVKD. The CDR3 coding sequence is TGTGCCATCAGTTATAGCGGGCAAGAGACCCAGTACTTC. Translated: CAISYSGQETQYF.

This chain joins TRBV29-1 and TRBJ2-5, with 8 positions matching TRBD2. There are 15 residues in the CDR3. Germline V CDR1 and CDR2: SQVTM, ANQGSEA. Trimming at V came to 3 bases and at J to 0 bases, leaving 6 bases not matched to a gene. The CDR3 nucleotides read TGCAGCGTTGACGGTCGGGAGGGTCACCAAGAGACCCAGTACTTC. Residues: CSVDGREGHQETQYF. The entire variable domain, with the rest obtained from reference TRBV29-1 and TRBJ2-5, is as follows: SAVISQKPSRDICQRGTSLTIQCQVDSQVTMMFWYRQQPGQSLTLIATANQGSEATYESGFVIDKFPISRPNLTFSTLTVSNMSPEDSSIYLCSVDGREGHQETQYFGPGTRLLVL.

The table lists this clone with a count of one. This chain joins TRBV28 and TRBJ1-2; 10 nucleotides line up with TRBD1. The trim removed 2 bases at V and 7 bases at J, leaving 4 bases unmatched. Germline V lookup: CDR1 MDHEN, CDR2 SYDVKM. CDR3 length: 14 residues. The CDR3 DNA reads TGTGCCAGCAGTTTAGGGACAGGGGTGGGTGGCTACACCTTC. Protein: CASSLGTGVGGYTF.

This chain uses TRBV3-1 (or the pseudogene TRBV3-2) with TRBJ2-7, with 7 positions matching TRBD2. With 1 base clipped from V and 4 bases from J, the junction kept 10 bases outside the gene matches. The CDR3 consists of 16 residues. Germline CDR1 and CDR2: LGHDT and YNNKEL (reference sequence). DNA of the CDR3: TGTGCCAGCAGCCAAGGCCGGGTACTAGCGAGGTACGAGCAGTACTTC. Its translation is CASSQGRVLARYEQYF.

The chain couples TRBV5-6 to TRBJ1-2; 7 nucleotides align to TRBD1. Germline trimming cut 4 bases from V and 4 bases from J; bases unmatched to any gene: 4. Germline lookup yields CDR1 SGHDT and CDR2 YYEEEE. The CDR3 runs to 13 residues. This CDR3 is CASSPDRAYGYTF. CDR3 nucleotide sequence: TGTGCCAGCAGCCCAGACAGGGCCTATGGCTACACCTTC.

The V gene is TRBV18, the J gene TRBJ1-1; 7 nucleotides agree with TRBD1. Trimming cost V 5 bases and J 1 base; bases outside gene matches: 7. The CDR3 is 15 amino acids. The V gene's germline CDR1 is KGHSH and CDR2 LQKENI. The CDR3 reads CASSKDREKNTEAFF. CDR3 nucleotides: TGTGCCAGCTCAAAAGACAGGGAGAAGAACACTGAAGCTTTCTTT. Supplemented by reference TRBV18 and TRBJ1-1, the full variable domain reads NAGVMQNPRHLVRRRGQEARLRCSPMKGHSHVYWYRQLPEEGLKFMVYLQKENIIDESGMPKERFSAEFPKEGPSILRIQQVVRGDSAAYFCASSKDREKNTEAFFGQGTRLTVV.

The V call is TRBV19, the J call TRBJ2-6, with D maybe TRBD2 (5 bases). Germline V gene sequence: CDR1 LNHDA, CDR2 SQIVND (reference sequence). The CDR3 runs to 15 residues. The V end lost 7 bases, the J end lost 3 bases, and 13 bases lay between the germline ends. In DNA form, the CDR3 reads TGTGCCAGTACAAGGGAGAGATATGGGGCCAACGTCCTGACTTTC. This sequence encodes CASTRERYGANVLTF.

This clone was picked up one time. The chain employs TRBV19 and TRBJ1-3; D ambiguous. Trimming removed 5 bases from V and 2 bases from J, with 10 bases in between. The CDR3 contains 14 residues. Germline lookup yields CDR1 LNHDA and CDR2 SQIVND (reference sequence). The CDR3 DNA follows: TGTGCCAGTAGTCCGGGTGCGGCTGGAAACACCATATATTTT. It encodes CASSPGAAGNTIYF.

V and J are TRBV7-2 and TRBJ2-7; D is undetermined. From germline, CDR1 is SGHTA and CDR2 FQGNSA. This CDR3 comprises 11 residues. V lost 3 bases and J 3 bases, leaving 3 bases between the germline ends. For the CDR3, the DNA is TGTGCCAGCAGCTTGTACTACGAGCAGTACTTC. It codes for CASSLYYEQYF. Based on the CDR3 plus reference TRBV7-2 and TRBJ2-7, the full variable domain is GAGVSQSPSNKVTEKGKDVELRCDPISGHTALYWYRQSLGQGLEFLIYFQGNSAPDKSGLPSDRFSAERTGGSVSTLTIQRTQQEDSAVYLCASSLYYEQYFGPGTRLTVT.

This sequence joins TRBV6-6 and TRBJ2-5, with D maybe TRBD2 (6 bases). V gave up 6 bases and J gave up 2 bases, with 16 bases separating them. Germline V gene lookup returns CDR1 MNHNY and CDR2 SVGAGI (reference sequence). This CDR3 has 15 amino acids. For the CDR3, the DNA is TGTGCCAGCAGCCCCGGGGTCAGCGGGCAAGAGACCCAGTACTTC. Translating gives CASSPGVSGQETQYF.

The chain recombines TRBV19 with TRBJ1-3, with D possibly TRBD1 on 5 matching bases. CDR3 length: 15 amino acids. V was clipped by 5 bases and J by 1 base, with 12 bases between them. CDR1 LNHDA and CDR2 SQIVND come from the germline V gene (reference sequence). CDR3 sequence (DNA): TGTGCCAGTAGTTCTCGCGGGACTTCTGGAAACACCATATATTTT. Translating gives CASSSRGTSGNTIYF.

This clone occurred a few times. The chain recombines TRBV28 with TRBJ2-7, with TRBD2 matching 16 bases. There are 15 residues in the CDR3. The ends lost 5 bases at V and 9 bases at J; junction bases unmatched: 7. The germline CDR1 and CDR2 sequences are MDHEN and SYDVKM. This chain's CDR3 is CASSIGTSGRAGQYF. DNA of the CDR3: TGTGCCAGCAGTATCGGGACTAGCGGGAGGGCCGGGCAGTACTTC.

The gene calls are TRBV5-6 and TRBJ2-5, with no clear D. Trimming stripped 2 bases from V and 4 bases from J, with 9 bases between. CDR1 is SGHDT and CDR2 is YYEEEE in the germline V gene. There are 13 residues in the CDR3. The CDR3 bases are TGTGCCAGCAGCTTACGTAACGGAGAGACCCAGTACTTC. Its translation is CASSLRNGETQYF. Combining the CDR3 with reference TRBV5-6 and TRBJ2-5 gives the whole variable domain DAGVTQSPTHLIKTRGQQVTLRCSPKSGHDTVSWYQQALGQGPQFIFQYYEEEERQRGNFPDRFSGHQFPNYSSELNVNALLLGDSALYLCASSLRNGETQYFGPGTRLLVL.

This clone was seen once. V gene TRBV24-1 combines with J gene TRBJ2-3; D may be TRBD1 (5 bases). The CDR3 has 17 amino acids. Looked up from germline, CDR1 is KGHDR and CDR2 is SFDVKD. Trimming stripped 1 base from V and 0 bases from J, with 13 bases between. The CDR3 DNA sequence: TGTGCCACCAGTGATTTCCTGACAGACTCTAGCACAGATACGCAGTATTTT. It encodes CATSDFLTDSSTDTQYF.